This entry concerns a single T cell receptor beta chain. Its antigen is undetermined. Additional DNA sequences in this sample encode the identical CDR3. The data derive from a study of Ad26.COV2.S vaccination and SARS-CoV-2 variants. Sequenced by immunoSEQ multiplex PCR; TCRdb stores in-frame clones only, minus some. The sample yields approximately 400,000 clones, under 95% seen once. Study conclusions and caveats: People who got the vaccine had more spike-specific TCR breadth than people who got placebo. Vaccine recipients and placebo recipients showed similar non-spike TCR breadth.

The TCR originated in a human donor who had recovered from COVID-19. Sample: peripheral blood, taken after recovery from COVID-19.

This CDR3 is CASSASRDRGRVYTF. The CDR3 DNA follows: TGTGCCAGCAGCGCATCCAGAGACAGGGGTAGGGTTTACACCTTC. The gene calls are TRBV9 and TRBJ1-2; 8 bases align to TRBD1. This CDR3 spans 15 amino acids. V lost 3 bases and J lost 11; bases outside the gene matches: 15. Germline V gene lookup returns CDR1 SGDLS and CDR2 YYNGEE.